Listed here is a single T cell receptor (beta chain). It has no known antigen specificity. The sample holds no much larger clone one base away, and base qualities are not on file. Genomic DNA was extracted from sorted cells for sequencing of the TCRbeta CDR3 region. TCRbeta CDR3 regions were sequenced using the immunoSEQ Assay. TCRdb mirrors the immuneACCESS table, restricted to in-frame sequences. Some clones are absent from its copies; in checked studies, under half trace to an unresolved V gene, and the reason for the others is unknown. The sample profile shows around 85,000 clones; about 90% of them were found once. The leading ten clones occupy 1.5% to 2% of the sample. The sample comes from a study of OX40 agonist ivuxolimab in advanced cancers. For the wider study: The costimulatory receptor OX40 (CD134) was targeted by ivuxolimab, a fully human IgG2 agonistic monoclonal antibody. Intravenous ivuxolimab was administered to patients every 2 weeks at six dose levels: 0.01, 0.1, 0.3, 1.5, 3 and 10 mg/kg. Of the roughly 52 dose-escalation patients, hepatocellular carcinoma was present in about 19, melanoma in approximately 15, renal cell carcinoma in 9 and head and neck cancer in 9. The dose-escalation cohort was about 83% male with a mean age of about 54 years, ranging from roughly 23 to 79. Prior anti-PD-1, anti-PD-L1 or anti-CTLA-4 therapy was permitted, and checkpoint inhibitors had been received by less than 45% of dose-escalation patients. Partial responses occurred in three dose-escalation patients: two with cutaneous melanoma and one with hepatocellular carcinoma. The purpose of peripheral TCRbeta sequencing was to test whether ivuxolimab changed TCR sequence diversity and led to clonal T-cell expansion. The paper reports the monotherapy dose-escalation portion (N of about 47 patients) of the phase I ivuxolimab trial. Overall study results and their limits: Low levels of normalized T-cell clonal expansion were also seen in some nonresponding patients. The antigen specificity of the peripheral T cells that underwent clonal expansion was not determined. After ivuxolimab, expanded clones were on average more numerous among CD8+ T cells than among CD4+ T cells. Partial responders in the 0.1-3.0 mg/kg groups had among the lowest normalized peripheral clonal expansion, especially among CD8+ T cells. At doses from 0.1 to 3.0 mg/kg, clonal expansion was seen in both CD4+ and CD8+ blood T cells between baseline and week 6.

Via the germline V gene, CDR1 is KGHSH and CDR2 LQKENI. V gives up 5 bases and J gives up 5 bases, and the segment between their germline ends measures 10 bases. The CDR3 measures 14 amino acids from cysteine to phenylalanine. Of the read, only the CDR3 DNA is kept; its 42 bases are in frame from base 1. Patients with a history of autoimmune disease or receiving systemic immunosuppression were excluded from the trial. In every dose cohort, peripheral blood was drawn for TCR sequencing at baseline, cycle 4 day 1, and cycle 7 day 1. Samples came from an open-label, multicenter, first-in-human phase I dose-escalation trial of ivuxolimab. Adults with locally advanced or metastatic melanoma, renal cell carcinoma, hepatocellular carcinoma or head and neck squamous cell carcinoma were enrolled in the trial. Before TCR sequencing, CD4+ and CD8+ T cells were separately sorted from peripheral blood.

The chain is assembled from TRBV18 and TRBJ1-6, with TRBD1 as a weak D call on 6 bases. This TCR came from an adult with an advanced solid tumor such as melanoma, head and neck, liver or kidney cancer. Sequencing was performed on CD4+ or CD8+ T cells sorted from blood, taken in a trial of the OX40 agonist ivuxolimab. The CDR3 region has the sequence CASSTWTDNSPLHF. The sequenced DNA is TGTGCCAGCTCAACGTGGACAGATAATTCACCCCTCCACTTT. The entire variable domain, with the stretches around the CDR3 drawn from the reference TRBV18 and TRBJ1-6 proteins, is NAGVMQNPRHLVRRRGQEARLRCSPMKGHSHVYWYRQLPEEGLKFMVYLQKENIIDESGMPKERFSAEFPKEGPSILRIQQVVRGDSAAYFCASSTWTDNSPLHFGNGTRLTVT.